A single sample gave rise to the 21 T cell receptor beta chains below, sequenced in a study of T cell responses to AZD1222 COVID-19 vaccine. Some clones are missing from TCRdb's copy, which holds only in-frame ones; the method was immunoSEQ multiplex PCR. The sample has 150,000 to 200,000 clones, 75% to 95% seen once. The sequencing here drew on peripheral blood, taken on day 0 of AZD1222 vaccination. All receptors derive from an adult in good health.

This clone was seen just once. The chain is built from TRBV19 and TRBJ2-5; 7 nucleotides agree with TRBD1. V lost 1 base and J lost 2; bases outside the gene matches: 1. From germline, CDR1 is LNHDA and CDR2 SQIVND (reference sequence). This CDR3 has 14 residues. The CDR3 bases are TGTGCCAGTAGTATAGTGGGACAGCAAGAGACCCAGTACTTC. As protein: CASSIVGQQETQYF. The full variable domain, rest sourced from reference TRBV19 and TRBJ2-5, is DGGITQSPKYLFRKEGQNVTLSCEQNLNHDAMYWYRQDPGQGLRLIYYSQIVNDFQKGDIAEGYSVSREKKESFPLTVTSAQKNPTAFYLCASSIVGQQETQYFGPGTRLLVL.

The chain employs TRBV5-4 and TRBJ1-2, with D possibly matching TRBD1 (6 bases). There are 15 residues in the CDR3. Looked up from germline, CDR1 is SGHNT and CDR2 is YYREEE (reference sequence). Trimming shortened V by 0 bases and J by 2 bases, and 11 bases separated the two germline ends. The CDR3 loop is CASSLDRAVNYGYTF. The CDR3 nucleotides are TGTGCCAGCAGCTTGGACAGGGCAGTCAACTATGGCTACACCTTC.

The J gene is TRBJ1-6, the V gene TRBV5-4, with TRBD1 as a possible D gene (5 bases). Germline values: CDR1 SGHNT, CDR2 YYREEE (reference sequence). The CDR3 has 14 amino acids. Trimming removed 4 bases at V and 10 bases at J, with 15 bases between. The CDR3 here is CASSRWRRDSPLHF. The CDR3 region has the DNA TGTGCCAGCAGCCGCTGGCGTCGGGACTCACCCCTCCACTTT. The full variable domain, in which reference TRBV5-4 and TRBJ1-6 provide the parts outside the CDR3, is ETGVTQSPTHLIKTRGQQVTLRCSSQSGHNTVSWYQQALGQGPQFIFQYYREEENGRGNFPPRFSGLQFPNYSSELNVNALELDDSALYLCASSRWRRDSPLHFGNGTRLTVT.

The genes are TRBV29-1 and TRBJ1-1; the D is unclear. The V end lost 6 bases, the J end lost 0 bases, and 14 bases lay between the germline ends. Germline V gives CDR1 SQVTM, CDR2 ANQGSEA. The CDR3 runs 14 residues. The CDR3 DNA reads as TGCAGCGTAGAAAGTTCGGCATTGAACACTGAAGCTTTCTTT. Protein product: CSVESSALNTEAFF. The whole variable domain, remainder taken from reference TRBV29-1 and TRBJ1-1, is SAVISQKPSRDICQRGTSLTIQCQVDSQVTMMFWYRQQPGQSLTLIATANQGSEATYESGFVIDKFPISRPNLTFSTLTVSNMSPEDSSIYLCSVESSALNTEAFFGQGTRLTVV.

The chain has TRBV7-3 and TRBJ1-1; possibly TRBD1 for D (6 bases). Deletions cut 6 bases from V and 5 bases from J, with 19 bases between. The CDR3 is made up of 15 amino acids. The germline gives CDR1 SGHTA, CDR2 FQGTGA. CDR3 loop: CASRSGRTVGTEAFF. DNA for the CDR3: TGTGCCAGCAGGTCAGGGAGGACAGTGGGAACTGAAGCTTTCTTT.

This chain connects TRBV29-1 to TRBJ2-3; D unclear. V lost 5 bases and J lost 4, with 4 bases in between. The CDR3 loop spans 10 amino acids. Germline CDR1 and CDR2: SQVTM and ANQGSEA. The CDR3 spells CSVRADTQYF. The CDR3 nucleotides are TGCAGCGTTCGGGCAGATACGCAGTATTTT.

As regards this clone: Other DNA sequences from this sample encode an identical CDR3 as well. V gene TRBV9 combines with J gene TRBJ2-1; D unclear. Trimming took 2 bases from V and 7 from J, leaving 7 bases between them. The CDR3 loop spans 12 amino acids. Germline V CDR1 and CDR2: SGDLS, YYNGEE. This chain's CDR3 is CASSVLGNEQFF. Written as DNA, the CDR3 is TGTGCCAGCAGCGTTCTCGGGAATGAGCAGTTCTTC.

The chain recombines TRBV7-9 with TRBJ2-7, with 9 bases matching TRBD1. CDR1 is SEHNR and CDR2 is FQNEAQ in the germline V gene (reference sequence). The trim removed 6 bases at V and 0 bases at J, leaving 6 bases unmatched. The length of the CDR3 is 15 residues. The CDR3 sequence: CASRGDREYSYEQYF. The CDR3 coding sequence is TGTGCCAGCAGGGGGGACAGGGAATACTCCTACGAGCAGTACTTC. Variable domain in full (rest from reference TRBV7-9 and TRBJ2-7): DTGVSQNPRHKITKRGQNVTFRCDPISEHNRLYWYRQTLGQGPEFLTYFQNEAQLEKSRLLSDRFSAERPKGSFSTLEIQRTEQGDSAMYLCASRGDREYSYEQYFGPGTRLTVT.

A single count supports this clone. The chain combines TRBV7-2 with TRBJ2-3; 8 bases match TRBD1. Germline trimming cut 1 base from V and 6 bases from J; bases unmatched to any gene: 9. The CDR3 spans 16 residues. The germline CDR1 and CDR2 sequences are SGHTA and FQGNSA. The CDR3: CASSLDGTGRVDTQYF. Here the CDR3 DNA reads TGTGCCAGCAGCTTAGACGGGACAGGAAGGGTGGATACGCAGTATTTT.

The J gene is TRBJ1-3, the V gene TRBV7-6; D is uncertain. CDR1 SGHVS and CDR2 FNYEAQ come from the germline V gene. This CDR3 is built from 16 residues. Trimming shortened V by 6 bases and J by 4 bases, and 19 bases separated the two germline ends. The CDR3 sequence is CASSLTGPSSGNTIYF. Here the CDR3 DNA reads TGTGCCAGCAGTTTGACCGGCCCCTCATCCGGAAACACCATATATTTT.

The gene calls are TRBV6-4 and TRBJ1-2; possibly TRBD1 for D (5 bases). From germline, CDR1 is MRHNA and CDR2 SNTAGT. The V gene lost 2 bases and the J gene lost 8 bases, with 21 bases spanning the gap. The CDR3 has 16 amino acids. CDR3 in DNA: TGTGCCAGCAGTGACACTCTTTATCTTTACAGGCGGGGCTACACCTTC. Amino acid sequence: CASSDTLYLYRRGYTF.

This chain connects TRBV7-9 to TRBJ1-2; tentatively, D is TRBD1 (6 bases). The CDR3 has 16 residues. Between the trimmed V and J ends, which lost 5 bases and 4 bases, there was a span of 20 bases. CDR1 SEHNR and CDR2 FQNEAQ come from the germline V gene (reference sequence). The CDR3 region has the DNA TGTGCCAGCAGCCCAAAGGGGGGGGGCGCGGTCTATGGCTACACCTTC. This encodes CASSPKGGGAVYGYTF.

The chain carries TRBV20-1 and TRBJ2-1; the D gene is possibly TRBD2 (5 bases). The CDR3 runs to 10 residues. V lost 3 bases, J lost 15 bases, and 12 bases lay in between. CDR1 and CDR2 from the germline V gene are DFQATT and SNEGSKA (reference sequence). CDR3 DNA sequence: TGCAGTGCTAGCCTGGACTCAATGTTCTTC. Translated: CSASLDSMFF.

CDR3 sequence reads: CASRTGADHGYTF. DNA of the CDR3: TGTGCCAGCCGGACAGGGGCCGACCATGGCTACACCTTC. This sequence joins TRBV27 and TRBJ1-2, with 9 bases identical to TRBD1. Germline-derived CDR1 and CDR2 are MNHEY and SMNVEV (reference sequence). J was trimmed by 6 bases and V by 8 bases; bases with no gene match: 7. The CDR3 totals 13 residues.

CDR3 sequence: CASSRRGRGEKLFF. The CDR3 nucleotides are TGTGCCAGCAGCCGCCGGGGGCGCGGGGAAAAACTGTTTTTT. The J gene is TRBJ1-4, the V gene TRBV4-2; the D gene is possibly TRBD1 (6 bases). The V end was cut by 4 bases, the J end by 8 bases, with 14 bases between. This CDR3 contains 14 residues. Germline CDR1 and CDR2: LGHNA and YNFKEQ.

The gene calls are TRBV12-3 or TRBV12-4 and TRBJ1-1; TRBD1 might be the D (5 bases). Trimming took 6 bases from V and 9 from J, leaving 17 bases between them. The CDR3 runs 13 residues. The CDR3, as DNA: TGTGCCAGCAGCCTACAGACGGCGGACAAAGCTTTCTTT. Protein: CASSLQTADKAFF.

This clone was counted a few times. This sequence joins TRBV9 and TRBJ2-3; D unclear. Germline values: CDR1 SGDLS, CDR2 YYNGEE. V was trimmed by 4 bases and J by 5 bases, leaving 14 bases between them. This CDR3 region has 14 residues. CDR3 sequence reads: CASSLRAYRDTQYF. The CDR3 bases are TGTGCCAGCAGCTTACGGGCCTATAGAGATACGCAGTATTTT.

The V and J genes are TRBV30 and TRBJ1-5; D is undetermined. CDR1 and CDR2 (germline): GTSNPN, SVGIG (reference sequence). CDR3 length: 12 amino acids. V gave up 0 bases and J gave up 4 bases, with 4 bases separating them. In DNA, the CDR3 is TGTGCCTGGAGTGTACCGAATCAGCCCCAGCATTTT. Residues: CAWSVPNQPQHF.

The chain recombines TRBV7-9 with TRBJ1-1; 7 bases are a match to TRBD1. CDR1 and CDR2 (germline): SEHNR, FQNEAQ (reference sequence). CDR3 length equals 14 residues. With 1 base clipped from V and 1 base from J, the junction kept 0 bases outside the gene matches. The CDR3 DNA reads TGTGCCAGCAGCTTAGGGACAGGGAACACTGAAGCTTTCTTT. It is translated as CASSLGTGNTEAFF.

This clone is a singleton in its sample. This sample also contains other DNA sequences that code for the same CDR3. This chain connects TRBV27 to TRBJ2-7; D is unclear. CDR1 is MNHEY and CDR2 is SMNVEV in the germline V gene (reference sequence). This CDR3 has 12 residues. The V gene lost 6 bases and the J gene lost 3 bases, with 9 bases spanning the gap. DNA of the CDR3: TGTGCCAGCAGCCACCCGGGCTACGAGCAGTACTTC. The encoded protein is CASSHPGYEQYF.

This chain uses TRBV7-2 with TRBJ1-2; 8 bases are a match to TRBD1. Losses at the gene ends were 5 bases for V and 5 bases for J; bases not matched to a gene: 13. The CDR3 sequence is 16 residues long. The germline V gene encodes CDR1 SGHTA and CDR2 FQGNSA. The CDR3 DNA reads as TGTGCCAGCAGCCCCACCCCGACAGGGGAGCGGTATGGCTACACCTTC. It encodes CASSPTPTGERYGYTF.